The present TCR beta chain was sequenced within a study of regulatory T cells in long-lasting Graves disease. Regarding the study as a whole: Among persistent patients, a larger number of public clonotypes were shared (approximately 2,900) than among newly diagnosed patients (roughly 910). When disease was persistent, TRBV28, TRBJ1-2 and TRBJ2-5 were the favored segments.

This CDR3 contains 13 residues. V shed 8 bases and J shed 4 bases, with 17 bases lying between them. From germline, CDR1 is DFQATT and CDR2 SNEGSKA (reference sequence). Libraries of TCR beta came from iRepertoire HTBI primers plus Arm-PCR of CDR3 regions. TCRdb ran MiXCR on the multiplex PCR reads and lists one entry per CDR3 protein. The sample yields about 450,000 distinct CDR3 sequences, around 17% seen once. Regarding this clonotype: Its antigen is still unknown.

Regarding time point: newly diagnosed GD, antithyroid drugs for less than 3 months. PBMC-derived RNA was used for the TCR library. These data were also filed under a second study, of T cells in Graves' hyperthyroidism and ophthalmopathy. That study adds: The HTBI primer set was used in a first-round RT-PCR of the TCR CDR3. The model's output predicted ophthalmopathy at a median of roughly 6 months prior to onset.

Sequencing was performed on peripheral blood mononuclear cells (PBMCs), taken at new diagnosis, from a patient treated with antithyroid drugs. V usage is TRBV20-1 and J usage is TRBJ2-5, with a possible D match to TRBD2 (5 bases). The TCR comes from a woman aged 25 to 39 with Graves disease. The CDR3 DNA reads TGCAGTACGACCCGGGGTGCGGGAGAGACCCAGTACTTC. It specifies CSTTRGAGETQYF.